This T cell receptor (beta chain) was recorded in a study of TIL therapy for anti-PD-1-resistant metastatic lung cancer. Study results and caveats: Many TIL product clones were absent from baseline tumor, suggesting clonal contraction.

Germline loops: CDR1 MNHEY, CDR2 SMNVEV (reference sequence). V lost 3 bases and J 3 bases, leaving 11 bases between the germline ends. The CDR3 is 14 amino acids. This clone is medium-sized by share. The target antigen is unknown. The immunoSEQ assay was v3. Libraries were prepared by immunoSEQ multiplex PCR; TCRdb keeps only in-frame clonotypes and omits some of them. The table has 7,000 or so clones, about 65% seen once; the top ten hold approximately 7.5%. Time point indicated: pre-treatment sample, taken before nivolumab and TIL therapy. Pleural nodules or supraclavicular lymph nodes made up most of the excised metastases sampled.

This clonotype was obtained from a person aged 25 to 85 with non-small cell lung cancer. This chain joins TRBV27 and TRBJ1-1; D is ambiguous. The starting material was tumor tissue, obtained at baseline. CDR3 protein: CASSFVLRYTEAFF. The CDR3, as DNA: TGTGCCAGCAGTTTTGTCTTGCGGTACACTGAAGCTTTCTTT.